This TCR beta chain was documented in a study of cytomegalovirus exposure and HLA in healthy donors. Study conclusions and caveats: Rare TCR sequences predominated, though certain public TCRs were found in many donors. A link between a missense DCLRE1C variant and TCR beta V- and J-gene trimming emerged from a later analysis.

PCR involved 60 Vbeta and 13 Jbeta primers. Original data processing: Some 12 million shared chains were among the approximately 87 million unique TCR beta chains that a later analysis counted. Some clones are missing from TCRdb's copy, which holds only in-frame ones; the method was immunoSEQ multiplex PCR. The V and J calls and clone size are taken from that table; D and trimming were inferred from the DNA. Seen here are around 120,000 clones, over 60% observed once, and the top ten hold 2.5% to 3.5%. The V gene end was trimmed by 5 bases and the J gene end by 2 bases; junction bases not matched to a gene: 16. The CDR3 loop spans 18 amino acids. From germline, CDR1 is SGHTA and CDR2 FQGTGA. Note on this clone: Its matching antigen is unknown.

The sequenced material came from PBMCs. The clonotype originates from a woman aged 40 to 50 in good health and CMV-seropositive. The chain recombines TRBV7-3 with TRBJ2-3, with 7 bases lining up with TRBD2. The CDR3 DNA reads TGTGCCAGCAGCCCTTCCTTTTTGGAGGGAGGGAACACAGATACGCAGTATTTT. Encoded protein: CASSPSFLEGGNTDTQYF.